This is a list of T cell receptor beta chains from one sample in a study of CD8 T cells in ankylosing spondylitis. TCRdb reprocessed the 5' RACE reads with MiXCR, giving one entry per CDR3 protein. The repertoire has about 450,000 distinct CDR3 sequences, 26% of them found once; the top ten carry about 0.92%. Input material: blood, either unsorted or a sorted T cell fraction (not recorded which). The receptors derive from a male donor with ankylosing spondylitis. CDR3s include the opening cysteine and the closing phenylalanine or tryptophan. D genes are given only for firm matches. Rows may omit the clone size; those that give it use once, few, many or a size class.

clone_size | j_call | d_call | v_call | cdr3_aa | cdr3_nt
few | TRBJ2-7 | NA | TRBV2 | CASNRPGNYEQYF | TGTGCCAGCAACCGCCCAGGGAACTACGAGCAGTACTTC
few | TRBJ2-3 | NA | TRBV3-1 | CASSQDSSRTDTQYF | TGTGCCAGCAGCCAAGACTCGAGTCGCACAGATACGCAGTATTTT
NA | TRBJ2-1 | NA | TRBV5-5 | CASSLEVPSNEQFF | TGTGCCAGCAGCTTGGAAGTTCCTAGCAATGAGCAGTTCTTC
NA | TRBJ1-1 | NA | TRBV6-5 | CASSYGGRKTEAFF | TGTGCCAGCAGTTACGGGGGTCGGAAGACTGAAGCTTTCTTT
NA | TRBJ2-1 | TRBD2 | TRBV20-1 | CSAKPGLVEPFF | TGCAGTGCCAAGCCTGGACTAGTGGAGCCGTTCTTC
many | TRBJ2-5 | TRBD2 | TRBV5-1 | CASSPIAGAQETQYF | TGCGCCAGCAGCCCTATAGCGGGAGCCCAAGAGACCCAGTACTTC
NA | TRBJ2-3 | TRBD2 | TRBV20-1 | CSARDPLAGTSAQYF | TGCAGTGCTAGAGATCCACTAGCGGGAACCTCAGCGCAGTATTTT
NA | TRBJ1-1 | NA | TRBV2 | CASSERQGVYTEAFF | TGTGCCAGCAGCGAACGTCAGGGTGTGTACACTGAAGCTTTCTTT
NA | TRBJ2-2 | NA | TRBV24-1 | CASTPRGNTGELFF | TGTGCCTCAACCCCGCGGGGGAACACCGGGGAGCTGTTTTTT
few | TRBJ2-1 | NA | TRBV10-3 | CAIRKNDEQFF | TGTGCCATCAGGAAGAATGATGAGCAGTTCTTC
few | TRBJ1-5 | NA | TRBV10-3 | CAIRHGSNQPQHF | TGTGCCATCAGGCACGGTAGCAATCAGCCCCAGCATTTT
NA | TRBJ2-5 | NA | TRBV20-1 | CSARWTLKETQYF | TGCAGTGCTCGCTGGACTTTGAAGGAGACCCAGTACTTC
NA | TRBJ2-2 | NA | TRBV5-6 | CASRSDRNTGELFF | TGTGCCAGCAGATCAGACAGAAACACCGGGGAGCTGTTTTTT
NA | TRBJ1-5 | TRBD1 | TRBV10-3 | CAISEDREQPQHF | TGTGCCATCAGTGAGGACAGGGAACAGCCCCAGCATTTT
many | TRBJ2-3 | TRBD2 | TRBV7-8 | CASSLASSGREGDPDTQYF | TGTGCCAGCAGCTTAGCATCATCGGGGCGGGAGGGGGACCCAGATACGCAGTATTTT
few | TRBJ2-5 | NA | TRBV9 | CSSSVAGQGGSETQYF | TGTTCCAGCAGCGTAGCGGGACAGGGTGGCTCAGAGACCCAGTACTTC
NA | TRBJ2-1 | TRBD2 | TRBV24-1 | CATSDLTSGRAQFF | TGTGCCACCAGTGATTTGACTAGCGGGAGGGCCCAGTTCTTC
NA | TRBJ1-5 | NA | TRBV10-3 | CAISDGGGQPQHF | TGTGCCATCAGTGACGGGGGTGGGCAGCCCCAGCATTTT
few | TRBJ2-7 | NA | TRBV24-1 | CATSDSRDSHYEQYF | TGTGCCACCAGTGATTCACGGGACTCACACTACGAGCAGTACTTC
few | TRBJ1-4 | TRBD1 | TRBV5-1 | CASSFSGTGDATNEKLFF | TGCGCCAGCAGCTTTTCCGGGACAGGAGATGCAACTAATGAAAAACTGTTTTTT
NA | TRBJ2-1 | TRBD2 | TRBV9 | CASSDLAGGGSYNEQFF | TGTGCCAGCAGCGACTTAGCGGGAGGGGGCTCCTACAATGAGCAGTTCTTC
NA | TRBJ1-5 | TRBD1 | TRBV5-5 | CASSLGTGVKPQHF | TGTGCCAGCAGCTTGGGGACAGGCGTTAAGCCCCAGCATTTT
NA | TRBJ2-5 | TRBD2 | TRBV28 | CVSGRWETQYF | TGTGTAAGCGGGAGGTGGGAGACCCAGTACTTC
few | TRBJ2-7 | TRBD2 | TRBV11-2 | CASSYTSGRAAGSYEQYF | TGTGCCAGCAGCTATACTAGCGGGAGGGCCGCCGGCTCCTACGAGCAGTACTTC
NA | TRBJ1-4 | NA | TRBV5-1 | CASSPRQEPNEKLFF | TGCGCCAGCAGCCCGCGACAGGAGCCTAATGAAAAACTGTTTTTT
NA | TRBJ2-3 | NA | TRBV20-1 | CSARGWGNTDTQYF | TGCAGTGCTAGGGGTTGGGGAAACACAGATACGCAGTATTTT
few | TRBJ1-2 | NA | TRBV5-5 | CASSSFYLGTDYGYTF | TGTGCCAGCAGCTCCTTTTATCTCGGTACCGACTATGGCTACACCTTC
many | TRBJ2-7 | NA | TRBV29-1 | CSVAILSSYEQYF | TGCAGCGTTGCGATCCTGAGCTCCTACGAGCAGTACTTC
NA | TRBJ2-3 | TRBD2 | TRBV15 | CATSGSLAGVTDTQYF | TGTGCCACCAGCGGTAGTCTAGCGGGAGTAACAGATACGCAGTATTTT
few | TRBJ1-4 | NA | TRBV5-1 | CASSWMGVNEKLFF | TGCGCCAGCAGCTGGATGGGGGTAAATGAAAAACTGTTTTTT
NA | TRBJ2-3 | NA | TRBV2 | CASSDNTDTQYF | TGTGCCAGCAGTGATAACACAGATACGCAGTATTTT
few | TRBJ2-3 | TRBD2 | TRBV4-2 | CASRSAPGLAGTASTDTQYF | TGTGCCAGCAGATCCGCTCCGGGACTAGCGGGGACTGCTAGCACAGATACGCAGTATTTT
NA | TRBJ2-3 | NA | TRBV20-1 | CSAIVVSTDTQYF | TGCAGTGCGATTGTTGTGAGCACAGATACGCAGTATTTT
few | TRBJ1-4 | TRBD1 | TRBV6-1 | CASSTPDRGRGEKLFF | TGTGCCAGCAGTACACCGGACAGGGGGCGGGGAGAAAAACTGTTTTTT
NA | TRBJ2-3 | TRBD2 | TRBV20-1 | CSARPIAGNTDTQYF | TGCAGTGCTAGGCCCATAGCGGGAAACACAGATACGCAGTATTTT
NA | TRBJ2-7 | NA | TRBV5-1 | CASSSGSYEQYF | TGTGCCAGCAGTTCCGGATCCTACGAGCAGTACTTC
NA | TRBJ2-1 | NA | TRBV7-9 | CASSLGARTQLDEQFF | TGTGCCAGCAGCTTAGGGGCTAGGACACAACTGGATGAGCAGTTCTTC
NA | TRBJ1-5 | NA | TRBV12-3/TRBV12-4 | CASSFEGGGSSNQPQHF | TGTGCCAGCAGTTTCGAAGGGGGGGGTTCGAGCAATCAGCCCCAGCATTTT
few | TRBJ2-2 | TRBD1 | TRBV10-3 | CAISSQGATGELFF | TGTGCCATCAGTTCCCAGGGGGCAACCGGGGAGCTGTTTTTT
few | TRBJ2-1 | NA | TRBV25-1 | CASSDAGSYNEQFF | TGTGCCAGCAGTGATGCGGGCTCCTACAATGAGCAGTTCTTC
NA | TRBJ2-5 | NA | TRBV29-1 | CSVDRSYQETQYF | TGCAGCGTTGATCGGAGTTACCAAGAGACCCAGTACTTC
NA | TRBJ1-6 | TRBD1 | TRBV7-6 | CASSMTGKGNSPLHF | TGTGCCAGCAGCATGACAGGGAAAGGGAATTCACCCCTCCACTTT
NA | TRBJ1-2 | NA | TRBV12-3/TRBV12-4 | CASSWGGDRGYGYTF | TGTGCCAGCAGTTGGGGGGGCGACAGAGGCTATGGCTACACCTTC
few | TRBJ1-2 | NA | TRBV25-1 | CASSEMESYGYTF | TGTGCCAGCAGTGAAATGGAGTCCTATGGCTACACCTTC
many | TRBJ1-6 | NA | TRBV5-1 | CASSLEGNSPLHF | TGCGCCAGCAGCTTGGAGGGTAATTCACCCCTCCACTTT
NA | TRBJ2-7 | NA | TRBV6-1 | CASSSPGAYYEQYF | TGTGCCAGCAGTAGCCCGGGGGCATACTACGAGCAGTACTTC
many | TRBJ2-7 | TRBD1 | TRBV7-2 | CASSLAPGGKEQYF | TGTGCCAGCAGCTTAGCGCCAGGGGGCAAAGAGCAGTACTTC
NA | TRBJ2-7 | NA | TRBV14 | CASSQDPAAVKQYF | TGTGCCAGCAGCCAAGATCCAGCGGCTGTGAAGCAGTACTTC
few | TRBJ2-5 | TRBD2 | TRBV5-1 | CASSPGLPQETQYF | TGCGCCAGCAGCCCGGGACTACCCCAAGAGACCCAGTACTTC
NA | TRBJ2-1 | NA | TRBV7-8 | CASSLVGAGVRFF | TGTGCCAGCAGCTTAGTGGGGGCGGGGGTAAGATTCTTC
few | TRBJ1-2 | NA | TRBV3-1 | CASRKMGYGYTF | TGTGCCAGCAGAAAAATGGGCTATGGCTACACCTTC
NA | TRBJ1-4 | TRBD1 | TRBV29-1 | CSAGTGGQDEKLFF | TGCAGCGCGGGCACAGGGGGGCAGGATGAAAAACTGTTTTTT
few | TRBJ2-3 | NA | TRBV5-1 | CASSDISRDFTDTQYF | TGCGCCAGCAGCGATATTTCCAGGGATTTCACAGATACGCAGTATTTT